This T cell receptor (beta chain) came from a study of identifying expanded T cells in peripheral blood. General study points: Clone count variance between approximately two-week samples rose with total template count. Over around two and four weeks, about 17 and 20 clones changed, versus around 1.2 between replicates.

Profiling relied on immunoSEQ multiplex PCR, and the TCRdb table lists in-frame clones only, not all of them. The sample consists of roughly 100,000 clones, 70% to 90% of them appearing once. As to this clone: The antigen is not known.

Healthy donors had no documented immune events, such as infections, while sampled. The CDR3 covers 15 residues. Per germline, CDR1 SGHTA and CDR2 FQGNSA. Trimming took off 5 bases at V and 6 bases at J, with 14 bases between the two ends. This receptor was taken from a person aged 18-69 years in good health. The chain recombines TRBV7-2 with TRBJ1-6; D unclear. Sequences were obtained from blood. The CDR3 loop is CASSPVGLGNSPLHF. As DNA, the CDR3 is TGTGCCAGCAGCCCTGTGGGTTTGGGTAATTCACCCCTCCACTTT.